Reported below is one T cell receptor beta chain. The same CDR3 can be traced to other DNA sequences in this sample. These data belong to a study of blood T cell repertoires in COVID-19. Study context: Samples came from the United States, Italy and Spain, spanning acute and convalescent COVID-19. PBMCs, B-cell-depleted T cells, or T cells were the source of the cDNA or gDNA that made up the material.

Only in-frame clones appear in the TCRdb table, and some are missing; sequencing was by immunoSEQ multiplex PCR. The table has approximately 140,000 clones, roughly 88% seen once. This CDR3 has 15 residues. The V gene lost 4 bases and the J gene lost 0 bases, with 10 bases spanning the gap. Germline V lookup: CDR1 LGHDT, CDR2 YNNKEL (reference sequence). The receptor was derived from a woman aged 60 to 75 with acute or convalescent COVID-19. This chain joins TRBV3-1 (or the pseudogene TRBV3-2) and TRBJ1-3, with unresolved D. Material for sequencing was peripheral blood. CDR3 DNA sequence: TGTGCCAGCAGCCCCCGACGGGACTCTGGAAACACCATATATTTT. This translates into CASSPRRDSGNTIYF.